Listed here is a single T cell receptor (beta chain). This entry belongs to a study of Tregs in tolerant kidney transplant recipients. CDR1 is LGHNT, CDR2 FRNRAP, per germline. This CDR3 is 13 amino acids long. V was shortened by 5 bases and J by 8 bases, with 13 bases between the two germline ends. Method: immunoSEQ multiplex PCR; TCRdb's copy keeps in-frame clones and lacks some. The sample carries 50,000 to 75,000 clones, roughly 88% recorded once. The receptor was isolated from a human donor who received a combined kidney and bone marrow transplant. This chain links TRBV12-5 with TRBJ2-1; the D gene is possibly TRBD1 (6 bases). The sequencing used Tregs from blood, collected before the transplant. The CDR3: CASGPSGGDEQFF. In DNA, the CDR3 is TGTGCTAGTGGTCCCAGTGGGGGCGATGAGCAGTTCTTC.